This T cell receptor beta chain was recorded in a study of shared clonotypes between healthy human individuals (dated by TCRdb to the early 2020s). Regarding the research as a whole: A few men and two women, aged 18 to 49 years, made up the cohort. For each donor, CD4 naive and CD4 memory were each given three plates, CD8 naive was given two plates, and CD8 memory was given one plate. The study deeply sequenced blood TCR repertoires of about 5 healthy adults to estimate repertoire size and the extent of clonotype sharing between individuals. To increase sequencing depth and limit assay-specific biases, TCR repertoire library preparation and sequencing were carried out by different laboratories using diverse techniques. Per donor, leukapheresis produced somewhere between about 0.94 and 9 billion PBMCs. Study-level results and caveats: Sampling was restricted to blood, and TCR repertoires in tissue are likely to differ from TCR repertoires in blood. Compared with non-shared clonotypes, clonotypes shared by all four sorted-subset donors had higher generation probabilities. Incomplete sequencing was indicated by rarefaction of sorted-subset datasets, despite the large sequencing depth. Pairwise subsampling led to the expectation that sequencing depth would affect the degree of clonotype sharing among donors. Naive subsets generally had larger estimated clonotype richness than memory subsets did. Because the study included a small number of donors, the genetic and exposure-history diversity represented was limited. Across a handful of donors, about 5.2% of naive CD4, roughly 3.4% of naive CD8, roughly 2.3% of memory CD4, and approximately 0.4% of memory CD8 clonotypes were shared.

TCR CDR3 regions were amplified from genomic DNA by multiplex PCR using the deep immunoSEQ assay. Extracted genomic DNA from each cell subset was spread evenly across all wells of several immunoSEQ 96-well plates, with each plate serving as a replicate. For sorted subsets, approximately 200 ng of genomic DNA, equivalent to 25,000 to 35,000 T cell genomes, went into each replicate PCR. The purified libraries were quantified using a Qubit 3.0 fluorometer, sized with a Bioanalyzer 2100, and then quantified again using the KAPA Library Quantification kit. A separate single-read 150-cycle Illumina NextSeq 550 flow cell was used to sequence each immunoSEQ 96-well plate. The source study handled its data this way. Because only junctional sequences without quality scores were contained in the immunoSEQ output, filtering matching that applied to full-length reads could not be performed. To assign V/J genes and CDR3, sequences were annotated using PyIR, a Python wrapper for IgBLAST v1.9, with IMGT germline references. Reads were removed for weak V/J assignments (E-value above 1e-6), missing CDR3, stop codons, out-of-frame junctions, or ambiguous translated residues. V3J clonotypes were defined as sequences sharing the same inferred V gene, J gene, and CDR3 amino acid sequence. The percentage overlap between two repertoires was calculated by dividing the number of shared unique clonotypes by the size of the smaller repertoire. RTK rarefaction, the Chao1 estimator, and Recon v2.1 estimates of unobserved clonotypes were used to assess repertoire richness. OLGA was used to compute generation probabilities for all TCRbeta clonotypes that the gDNA method yielded from several donors. As stored in TCRdb, this immuneACCESS dataset retains in-frame rearrangements with V and J assigned. A fraction of the clones does not appear; measured against another copy, unresolved V genes explain less than half of the discrepancy, and the remainder lacks a known reason. V and J calls and clone size come straight from that table; D and trimming were deduced from the DNA. Within this sample are around 980,000 clones, with about 80% of them counted one time only. Clones ranked in the top ten supply 0.5% to 0.65% of the sample.

As to this clone: Its antigen is not yet known. There are no base qualities to consult, and no much larger clone falls within one base.

V is reduced by 9 bases and J by 0 bases, leaving a spacing of 18 bases between them. Reading from cysteine to phenylalanine, the CDR3 counts 16 amino acids. CDR3 DNA only is kept here, 48 bases in frame from base 1. CDR1 and CDR2 were assigned from the germline V gene (reference sequence) as LNHDA and SQIVND. Donors were healthy HIV-negative adults with no recently reported acute infections or vaccinations. Every donor was a Caucasian adult residing in Nashville, Tennessee, USA. CD4+ T cells were enriched by magnetic negative selection; naive cells were then positively selected on CD45RA, and the negative fraction formed the memory subset. Blood was obtained by leukapheresis, after which PBMCs were separated by Ficoll-Histopaque density gradient centrifugation and cryopreserved in liquid nitrogen vapor phase. Analytical flow cytometry was used to check the purity and quantity of each magnetically sorted T cell population. Genomic DNA was isolated from every sorted fraction and measured by UV absorbance on a Nanodrop 2000c.

The receptor's source is a man aged 18 to 30 in good health. Some clones in this sample may be carry-over from other donors' samples. The V and J segments used are TRBV19 and TRBJ1-3; no D segment can be confidently identified. Sequencing was performed on memory CD4+ T cells from PBMCs. The cell subset or site label for this specimen denotes: CD45RA-negative fraction. The DNA sequence follows: TGTGCCAGCACTCTGAGAACCCAGTACTCTGGAAACACCATATATTTT. The resulting protein is CASTLRTQYSGNTIYF.